This entry features one T cell receptor (beta chain) sequence. Relative to the germline gene, one junction end is altered; a read error may explain this. This sample is part of a study of tumor and adjacent non-tumor tissue in lung cancer. Background on the study: Histology: 12 adenocarcinoma, a couple of squamous cell carcinoma, 1 small cell lung cancer. Patients were aged roughly 31 to 76, approximately ten men and about five women, stage I to III.

The library came from three nested PCR rounds adapted from ARM-PCR protocols. TCRdb redid the calling of the multiplex PCR reads with MiXCR, one entry per CDR3 protein. The sample gives some 80,000 distinct CDR3 sequences, about four fifths of which show up once; approximately 55% is in the top ten. Germline V gene sequence: CDR1 MGHRA, CDR2 YSYEKL. CDR3 length: 15 residues. The template was RNA from unsorted bulk tissue. The normal lung tissue was taken more than 3 cm from the tumor edge. This TCR was sampled from a man aged 55-75 years with non-small cell lung cancer. The sample taken for sequencing was distant non-tumor lung tissue. This chain uses TRBV4-1 with TRBJ2-7; possibly TRBD2 for D (6 bases). The CDR3 here is CVSSSGGDLSYDQYF. DNA for the CDR3: TGCGTCAGCAGCAGCGGAGGGGACCTCTCCTACGATCAGTACTTC.